This T cell receptor (beta chain) originates from a study of breast tumors, draining lymph nodes, adjacent tissues. Trimming removed 4 bases from V and 4 bases from J, with 10 bases in between. Germline V CDR1 and CDR2: SGHTA, FQGNSA. The CDR3 consists of 14 residues. Concerning this clonotype itself: Its antigen is currently unknown.

General study results and limits: Tumor and nontumor repertoires were significantly more similar in luminal-like than in basal-like breast cancer. Tumor repertoires ranked between lymph nodes and nontumor tissue in diversity, with V and J gene preferences. Data fit most tumor T cells coming from lymph node, expanding in tumor. That most tumor T cells come from lymph nodes remained unproven.

TCRdb itself ran the multiplex PCR reads through MiXCR, one entry per CDR3 protein. Here the sample spans more than 20,000 distinct CDR3 sequences, under 75% being singletons. J is TRBJ2-2 and V is TRBV7-2, with a possible D match to TRBD1 (5 bases). The clonotype was recovered from a female donor with breast cancer. Some clones in this sample may be carry-over from other donors' samples. The material sequenced was breast tumor tissue. The CDR3 region is CASSSLRATGELFF. DNA of the CDR3: TGTGCCAGCAGCTCCCTCAGGGCCACCGGGGAGCTGTTTTTT.